This paragraph reports one T cell receptor beta chain. Its antigen is not identified. Germline V gene sequence: CDR1 SGHRS, CDR2 YFSETQ. The ends were cut back, 1 base at V and 4 bases at J, with 15 bases in the middle. The CDR3 has 16 amino acids. 13 Jbeta primers and 60 Vbeta primers were used for the PCR. The data were produced by immunoSEQ multiplex PCR, yet TCRdb's version contains in-frame clones alone and is incomplete. The sample holds under 250,000 clones, roughly 85% seen once. This specimen belongs to a study of cytomegalovirus exposure and HLA in healthy donors. At the level of the study: Early on, a data release was issued that held roughly 84 million unique TCRs from HLA-typed donors.

Findings and caveats of the study: A later analysis showed that HLA-associated TCR beta chains had undergone more clonal expansion than equally common others. Earlier results showed most TCR beta V segments being productive about 87% or about 30% of the time.

The sample comprised PBMCs. The TCR was taken from a woman in her fifties or sixties in good health and CMV-seronegative. The chain joins TRBV5-1 to TRBJ2-1; weak D call: TRBD1 (6 bases). CDR3 loop: CASSLLGASRYNEQFF. The CDR3 DNA reads TGCGCCAGCAGCTTGTTGGGGGCGAGTCGTTACAATGAGCAGTTCTTC.